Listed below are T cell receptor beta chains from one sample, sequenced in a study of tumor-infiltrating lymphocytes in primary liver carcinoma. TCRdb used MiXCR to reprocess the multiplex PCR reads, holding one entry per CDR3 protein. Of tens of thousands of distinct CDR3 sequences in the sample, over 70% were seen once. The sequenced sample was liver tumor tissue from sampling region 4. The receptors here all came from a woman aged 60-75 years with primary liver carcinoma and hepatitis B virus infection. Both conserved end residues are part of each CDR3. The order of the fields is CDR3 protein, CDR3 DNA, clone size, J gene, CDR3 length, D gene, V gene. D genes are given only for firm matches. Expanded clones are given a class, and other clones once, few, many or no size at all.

CDR3: CTSTWGSIDTQYF
DNA: TGCACCAGCACCTGGGGCAGCATAGATACGCAGTATTTT
size: -
J: TRBJ2-3
length: 13
D: -
V: TRBV5-1

CDR3: CASSEVGKEIYGHTF
DNA: TGTGCCAGCAGTGAAGTCGGAAAAGAGATTTATGGTCACACCTTC
size: -
J: TRBJ1-2
length: 15
D: -
V: TRBV6-1

CDR3: CSVEALGRVRVSTDTQYF
DNA: TGCAGCGTTGAAGCGTTGGGCAGGGTGAGGGTCAGCACAGATACACAGTATTTT
size: -
J: TRBJ2-3
length: 18
D: -
V: TRBV29-1

CDR3: CASSFMDPSGELLF
DNA: TGTGCCAGCAGTTTCATGGACCCATCCGGGGAGCTGTTATTT
size: -
J: TRBJ2-2
length: 14
D: -
V: TRBV6-1

CDR3: CAISNGGPTDTQYF
DNA: TGTGCCATCAGTAATGGTGGCCCTACAGATACGCAGTATTTT
size: once
J: TRBJ2-3
length: 14
D: -
V: TRBV6-5

CDR3: CASSPRGVTDTQYF
DNA: TGTGCCAGCAGCCCCCGGGGGGTCACAGATACGCAGTATTTT
size: -
J: TRBJ2-3
length: 14
D: TRBD2
V: TRBV7-9

CDR3: CSVGGGQGLYEQYF
DNA: TGCAGCGTCGGAGGGGGTCAGGGCCTTTACGAGCAGTACTTC
size: few
J: TRBJ2-7
length: 14
D: -
V: TRBV29-1

CDR3: CASSLNRGDTRYF
DNA: TGTGCCAGCAGCTTAAATCGAGGGGATACGCGGTATTTT
size: once
J: TRBJ2-3
length: 13
D: -
V: TRBV11-2

CDR3: CANSPGAGGNYEQYF
DNA: TGTGCCAACAGCCCCGGGGCAGGGGGCAACTACGAGCAATACTTC
size: -
J: TRBJ2-7
length: 15
D: TRBD1
V: TRBV11-3

CDR3: CASKGVSTGELFF
DNA: TGTGCCAGCAAGGGGGTTTCCACCGGGGAGCTGTTTTTT
size: -
J: TRBJ2-2
length: 13
D: -
V: TRBV5-5

CDR3: CASSSRSDRVAYSGITIYF
DNA: TGTGCCAGCAGCTCACGCTCGGACAGGGTAGCGTACTCTGGAATCACCATATATTTT
size: -
J: TRBJ1-3
length: 19
D: TRBD1
V: TRBV11-2

CDR3: CASSPRGQPGYEQYF
DNA: TGTGCCAGCAGCCCAAGGGGACAGCCGGGCTACGAGCAGTACTTC
size: -
J: TRBJ2-7
length: 15
D: TRBD1
V: TRBV11-3

CDR3: CASTEDRRQETQYF
DNA: TGTGCCAGCACCGAAGACAGGCGACAAGAGACCCAGTACTTC
size: many
J: TRBJ2-5
length: 14
D: -
V: TRBV28

CDR3: CASSPVVTASATQYF
DNA: TGTGCCAGCAGCCCCGTTGTCACCGCAAGTGCGACCCAGTACTTC
size: medium-sized
J: TRBJ2-5
length: 15
D: -
V: TRBV11-1

CDR3: CSVEEATGERETQYF
DNA: TGTAGCGTTGAAGAGGCTACAGGGGAACGAGAGACCCAGTACTTC
size: -
J: TRBJ2-5
length: 15
D: TRBD1
V: TRBV29-1

CDR3: CASSDEDGGAYEQHF
DNA: TGTGCCAGCAGTGATGAGGATGGGGGGGCCTACGAGCAGCACTTC
size: -
J: TRBJ2-7
length: 15
D: -
V: TRBV6-1

CDR3: CVSSLGRQLSSYNEQFF
DNA: TGTGTCAGCAGCTTGGGTAGACAGCTCAGCTCCTACAATGAGCAGTTCTTC
size: -
J: TRBJ2-1
length: 17
D: -
V: TRBV7-9

CDR3: CSVGPTGINQPQHF
DNA: TGCAGCGTTGGCCCAACAGGGATCAATCAGCCCCAGCATTTT
size: -
J: TRBJ1-5
length: 14
D: -
V: TRBV29-1

CDR3: CASSLWSGVAGSYEQYF
DNA: TGCGCCAGCAGCTTATGGTCGGGAGTAGCGGGCTCCTACGAGCAATACTTC
size: -
J: TRBJ2-7
length: 17
D: TRBD2
V: TRBV5-1

CDR3: CASSSSFGSLYTGELFF
DNA: TGTGCCAGCAGTTCTTCCTTTGGGTCCCTATACACCGGGGAGCTGTTTTTT
size: -
J: TRBJ2-2
length: 17
D: -
V: TRBV28

CDR3: CASTLTLQVDGGYTF
DNA: TGTGCCAGCACCTTAACATTACAGGTAGATGGTGGCTACACCTTC
size: -
J: TRBJ1-2
length: 15
D: -
V: TRBV11-2

CDR3: CASTGQNTQAFF
DNA: TGTGCCAGTACAGGACAGAACACTCAAGCTTTCTTT
size: -
J: TRBJ1-1
length: 12
D: -
V: TRBV28

CDR3: CAYSHLSGKGAYEQYF
DNA: TGTGCCTACAGCCATTTAAGTGGGAAAGGGGCCTACGAGCAGTACTTC
size: -
J: TRBJ2-7
length: 16
D: -
V: TRBV11-2

CDR3: CTSSAGGRNEQFF
DNA: TGTACCAGCAGTGCCGGGGGCCGCAATGAACAGTTCTTC
size: -
J: TRBJ2-1
length: 13
D: -
V: TRBV11-3

CDR3: CASNGGRGRYYEQYF
DNA: TGTGCCAGCAACGGGGGGAGAGGGCGGTACTACGAGCAGTACTTC
size: many
J: TRBJ2-7
length: 15
D: TRBD2
V: TRBV6-1

CDR3: CASSVTSEVGNELFF
DNA: TGTGCCAGCAGCGTGACTAGTGAGGTTGGCAATGAACTGTTCTTC
size: -
J: TRBJ2-1
length: 15
D: -
V: TRBV9

CDR3: CASRQVRRGTEQFF
DNA: TGTGCCAGCAGACAGGTTCGGAGGGGAACTGAGCAGTTCTTC
size: medium-sized
J: TRBJ2-1
length: 14
D: -
V: TRBV11-2

CDR3: CASSSEGAGEADVLTF
DNA: TGCGCCAGCAGCTCTGAAGGGGCGGGTGAGGCCGACGTCCTGACTTTC
size: -
J: TRBJ2-6
length: 16
D: -
V: TRBV11-3

CDR3: CASSLLTSGRGVTPYF
DNA: TGTGCCAGCAGCTTACTGACTAGCGGGAGGGGGGTGACCCCGTACTTC
size: -
J: TRBJ2-5
length: 16
D: TRBD2
V: TRBV11-2

CDR3: CAGSITIAKNIQYF
DNA: TGTGCCGGCTCCATTACAATAGCCAAAAACATTCAGTACTTC
size: -
J: TRBJ2-4
length: 14
D: -
V: TRBV12-3/TRBV12-4

CDR3: CASSLGLAEVCNEQFF
DNA: TGTGCCAGCAGCCTGGGACTAGCGGAAGTCTGCAATGAGCAGTTCTTC
size: -
J: TRBJ2-1
length: 16
D: TRBD2
V: TRBV7-9

CDR3: CASIYSNAEQFF
DNA: TGTGCCAGCATTTACTCGAATGCTGAGCAGTTCTTC
size: -
J: TRBJ2-1
length: 12
D: -
V: TRBV6-6

CDR3: CSARKSGANVLSF
DNA: TGCAGCGCCCGTAAATCTGGGGCCAACGTCCTGTCTTTC
size: -
J: TRBJ2-6
length: 13
D: -
V: TRBV29-1

CDR3: CASSLNSGRVDNEHLF
DNA: TGTGCCAGCAGTTTAAATAGCGGGAGGGTTGACAATGAGCATCTCTTC
size: -
J: TRBJ2-1
length: 16
D: TRBD2
V: TRBV11-2

CDR3: CPSSGPGPHYGYTF
DNA: TGTCCCAGCAGCGGCCCCGGGCCCCACTATGGCTACACCTTC
size: -
J: TRBJ1-2
length: 14
D: -
V: TRBV7-2

CDR3: CASRDSGRRVGELFF
DNA: TGTGCCAGTAGGGATAGCGGGAGAAGGGTCGGGGAGCTGTTTTTT
size: -
J: TRBJ2-2
length: 15
D: TRBD2
V: TRBV19

CDR3: CASSLSAEAFF
DNA: TGTGCCAGCAGTTTAAGCGCTGAAGCTTTCTTT
size: medium-sized
J: TRBJ1-1
length: 11
D: -
V: TRBV28

CDR3: CSVSGRGITDTQYF
DNA: TGCAGCGTGTCGGGGCGGGGGATCACAGATACGCAGTATTTT
size: many
J: TRBJ2-3
length: 14
D: TRBD2
V: TRBV29-1

CDR3: CASSLGGSYNEQFF
DNA: TGCGCCAGCAGCTTAGGCGGCTCCTACAATGAGCAGTTCTTC
size: many
J: TRBJ2-1
length: 14
D: -
V: TRBV5-1

CDR3: CDSRMNTEALF
DNA: TGTGACAGCAGGATGAACACTGAAGCTCTCTTT
size: once
J: TRBJ1-1
length: 11
D: -
V: TRBV6-2/TRBV6-3

CDR3: CASSSRESESQYF
DNA: TGTGCCAGCAGCTCAAGGGAGAGCGAGAGCCAGTACTTC
size: -
J: TRBJ2-5
length: 13
D: -
V: TRBV7-9

CDR3: CASSEASGSSYERYF
DNA: TGTGCTAGCAGTGAGGCGAGCGGGAGCTCCTATGAGCGGTACTTC
size: -
J: TRBJ2-7
length: 15
D: TRBD2
V: TRBV6-1

CDR3: CASSHEGTQYF
DNA: TGCGCCAGCAGTCATGAGGGGACCCAGTACTTC
size: -
J: TRBJ2-5
length: 11
D: -
V: TRBV10-2

CDR3: CASSLEGQGSPHDQYF
DNA: TGTGCCAGCAGCTTAGAGGGACAGGGGTCTCCCCATGATCAGTACTTC
size: once
J: TRBJ2-7
length: 16
D: TRBD1
V: TRBV11-2

CDR3: CVSNTSRGVEKLFF
DNA: TGTGTCAGCAACACATCGCGAGGGGTAGAAAAACTGTTTTTT
size: -
J: TRBJ1-4
length: 14
D: -
V: TRBV6-6

CDR3: CASSLEPNLAKNIQYF
DNA: TGTGCCAGCAGCTTAGAGCCGAATCTAGCCAAAAACATTCAGTACTTC
size: medium-sized
J: TRBJ2-4
length: 16
D: -
V: TRBV11-2

CDR3: CSVEVGTGGTYVQYF
DNA: TGCAGCGTTGAGGTGGGGACAGGGGGCACCTACGTGCAGTACTTC
size: -
J: TRBJ2-7
length: 15
D: TRBD1
V: TRBV29-1

CDR3: CVSSPPGSGRAYEQYF
DNA: TGTGTCAGCAGCCCACCGGGCAGCGGGAGGGCGTACGAGCAGTACTTC
size: -
J: TRBJ2-7
length: 16
D: TRBD2
V: TRBV5-4

CDR3: CVGSYTRPQGSSYNSPLHF
DNA: TGTGTCGGCAGTTACACTCGGCCCCAGGGGAGCTCCTATAATTCACCCCTCCACTTT
size: -
J: TRBJ1-6
length: 19
D: -
V: TRBV6-5

CDR3: CASNYGWRTSGGEQYF
DNA: TGTGCCAGCAACTACGGCTGGAGGACCTCGGGAGGCGAGCAGTACTTC
size: -
J: TRBJ2-7
length: 16
D: TRBD2
V: TRBV11-2

CDR3: CATSDPGQGFGYTF
DNA: TGTGCCACCAGTGACCCGGGACAGGGGTTTGGCTACACCTTC
size: many
J: TRBJ1-2
length: 14
D: TRBD1
V: TRBV24-1